By sample fraction, the clone carrying this TCR beta chain is medium-sized (0.01 to 0.1%). This specimen belongs to a study of blood T cell repertoires in COVID-19. The overall study: The samples span acute and convalescent COVID-19 from the United States, Italy and Spain. T cells, B-cell-depleted T cells, or PBMCs supplied cDNA or gDNA.

Trimming stripped 2 bases from V and 5 bases from J, with 15 bases between. The V gene's germline CDR1 is KGHSH and CDR2 LQKENI. This CDR3 comprises 15 residues. Original processing methods: Estimation of nucleated cell counts was performed using reference gene primer amplification. Clones were read by immunoSEQ multiplex PCR, and TCRdb kept only the in-frame ones, dropping some. The V and J calls and the clone size are those of that table, but D and trimming were determined from the DNA. The sample holds about 34,000 clones, 80% to 90% seen once. The sample consisted of peripheral blood. The clonotype was recovered from a man aged 55-75 years with active COVID-19. The chain has TRBV18 and TRBJ1-1, with D uncertain. The CDR3 region is CASSPSRQAGTEAFF. CDR3 DNA sequence: TGTGCCAGCTCACCATCGAGGCAGGCGGGAACTGAAGCTTTCTTT.